The rows below give T cell receptor beta chains drawn from one sample of a study of T cells in Graves' hyperthyroidism and ophthalmopathy. MiXCR was run by TCRdb on the multiplex PCR reads, yielding one entry per CDR3 protein. In the table there are about 300,000 distinct CDR3 sequences, approximately 18% of which are singletons. Sequencing input: blood. The receptor set was obtained from a man over 45 with Graves' ophthalmopathy. Both conserved end residues are part of each CDR3. Fields, in order: J gene, V gene, D gene, CDR3 length, clone size, CDR3 DNA, CDR3 protein. A D gene is named only where the DNA matches it firmly. Clone sizes are given selectively: once, few, many, or a class where the clone is expanded.

TRBJ2-3	TRBV7-9	TRBD2	16	many	TGTGCCACCACTCAACCGGGACTAGCGGGAACAGATACGCAGTATTTT	CATTQPGLAGTDTQYF
TRBJ2-2	TRBV30	NA	14	NA	TGTGCCTGGGAGGGGACGGACCCCACCGGGGAGCTGTTTTTT	CAWEGTDPTGELFF
TRBJ2-7	TRBV12-3/TRBV12-4	TRBD2	15	many	TGTGCCAGCAGTCGTGGACTAGCGGGAAACTACGAGCAGTACTTC	CASSRGLAGNYEQYF
TRBJ1-1	TRBV10-3	NA	15	NA	TGTGCCATCAGTGAGCTACAGGGACCAGGGACTGAAGCTTTCTTT	CAISELQGPGTEAFF
TRBJ2-1	TRBV20-1	TRBD2	17	few	TGCAGTGCTAGAGATCCCACGACTAGCGGGAGATCCGATGAGCAGTTCTTC	CSARDPTTSGRSDEQFF
TRBJ2-7	TRBV6-6	NA	16	NA	TGTGCCAGCAGTTACACGCCCGGTCAGACGACCTACGAGCAGTACTTC	CASSYTPGQTTYEQYF
TRBJ2-7	TRBV28	NA	12	few	TGTGCCAGCAGTTTAAAGGACTACGAGCAGTACTTC	CASSLKDYEQYF
TRBJ1-2	TRBV27	NA	13	few	TGTGCCAGCGCCCAGGGGCCGCACTATGGCTACACCTTC	CASAQGPHYGYTF
TRBJ1-4	TRBV11-2	NA	14	NA	TGTGCCAGCAGCTTAGCTGGGGAAGTCGGAAAACTGTTTTTT	CASSLAGEVGKLFF
TRBJ2-3	TRBV28	TRBD2	15	many	TGTGCCAGCTTCCTTAGCGGGAGTAGCACAGATACGCAGTATTTT	CASFLSGSSTDTQYF
TRBJ1-1	TRBV9	NA	16	many	TGTGCCAGCAGCCTGAGGGGGGCAGGCCCGAACACTGAAGCTTTCTTT	CASSLRGAGPNTEAFF
TRBJ2-2	TRBV9	NA	15	NA	TGTGCCAGCAGCGTAGGGTCCGGAAACACCGGGGAGCTGTTTTTT	CASSVGSGNTGELFF
TRBJ2-2	TRBV30	NA	13	NA	TGTGGGTCGGGCGGGGTAAGGACCGGGGAGCTGTTTTTT	CGSGGVRTGELFF
TRBJ2-7	TRBV6-1	TRBD2	16	few	TGTGCCAGCAGTGAAGAGGTAGCGGGAGGGTCGGGCGAGCAGTACTTC	CASSEEVAGGSGEQYF
TRBJ2-7	TRBV11-2	NA	12	few	TGTGCCAGCAGCTTAGATCTTCTAGAGCAGTACTTC	CASSLDLLEQYF
TRBJ1-2	TRBV6-5	NA	15	NA	TGTGCCAGCAGTTACGGTGGCAGGGAAAACTATGGCTACACCTTC	CASSYGGRENYGYTF
TRBJ2-4	TRBV11-2	NA	12	many	TGTGCCAGCAGCTTAGGGAAGATCATTCAGTACTTC	CASSLGKIIQYF
TRBJ1-4	TRBV9	NA	16	few	TGTGCCAGCAGCCCCTTGGACAGTTCAACTAATGAAAAACTGTTTTTT	CASSPLDSSTNEKLFF
TRBJ2-2	TRBV2	TRBD2	15	many	TGTGCCAGCAGTGGGCTAGCGGGAAACACCGGGGAGCTGTTTTTT	CASSGLAGNTGELFF
TRBJ2-7	TRBV6-1	NA	14	many	TGTGCCAGCAAGGATCGGCTAGCCGCCTACGAGCAGTACTTC	CASKDRLAAYEQYF
TRBJ2-4	TRBV7-9	TRBD2	21	NA	TGTGCCAGCAGCTCCCATCACCCGGGACTAGCGGGAGCTAAGGACAAAAACATTCAGTACTTC	CASSSHHPGLAGAKDKNIQYF
TRBJ1-3	TRBV7-2	NA	15	many	TGTGCCAGCAGCTTACGCGCAGCCTCTGGAAACACCATATATTTT	CASSLRAASGNTIYF
TRBJ2-7	TRBV20-1	TRBD1	12	many	TGCAGTGCGCCGGGACAGAACTACGAGCAGTACTTC	CSAPGQNYEQYF
TRBJ1-4	TRBV6-5	NA	16	NA	TGTGCCAGCAGTTACTCGGGGGGGCGTTTGAATGAAAAACTGTTTTTT	CASSYSGGRLNEKLFF
TRBJ1-2	TRBV27	TRBD1	13	NA	TGTGCCAGCAGTTTCAGGGGGCGCGATGGCTACACCTTC	CASSFRGRDGYTF
TRBJ2-3	TRBV4-1	TRBD2	17	NA	TGCGCCAGCAGCCAAGGGTCTAGCGGGAGAACCTCAGATACGCAGTATTTT	CASSQGSSGRTSDTQYF
TRBJ1-1	TRBV29-1	NA	12	NA	TGCAGCATCCGGGCTAAGAACACTGAAGCTTTCTTT	CSIRAKNTEAFF
TRBJ2-7	TRBV11-2	NA	17	many	TGTGCCAGCAGCGGGCGAAAGGGAGGTATCTCCTCCTACGAGCAGTACTTC	CASSGRKGGISSYEQYF
TRBJ2-1	TRBV7-3	NA	12	many	TGTGCCAGCAGCTACGGTACAGGTGAGCAGTTCTTC	CASSYGTGEQFF
TRBJ2-2	TRBV24-1	NA	16	few	TGTGCCACCAGTGATTCCGGGACTCCTAACACCGGGGAGCTGTTTTTT	CATSDSGTPNTGELFF
TRBJ1-1	TRBV27	NA	17	few	TGTGCCAGCAGTTTAGGATCAGGGCGGGGCTGGAACACTGAAGCTTTCTTT	CASSLGSGRGWNTEAFF
TRBJ1-5	TRBV24-1	NA	15	many	TGTGCCACCAGTGTACGGTCTCTCAAGGATCAGCCCCAGCATTTT	CATSVRSLKDQPQHF
TRBJ2-1	TRBV18	NA	14	NA	TGTGCCAGCTCACCCTTTCAGGGCAACAATGAGCAGTTCTTC	CASSPFQGNNEQFF
TRBJ2-1	TRBV20-1	TRBD2	16	few	TGCAGTGCTAGGTGGCTAGCGGGATCCACCTACAATGAGCAGTTCTTC	CSARWLAGSTYNEQFF
TRBJ1-5	TRBV28	NA	14	many	TGTGCCAGCAGCCCTCACAGTTCCAATCAGCCCCAGCATTTT	CASSPHSSNQPQHF
TRBJ2-7	TRBV15	TRBD2	15	NA	TGTGCCACCAGCAGGGCCTTAGCGGGAGGCTACGAGCAGTACTTC	CATSRALAGGYEQYF
TRBJ1-6	TRBV4-1	NA	12	many	TGCGCCAGCAGCCAAAACCATTCACCCCTCCACTTT	CASSQNHSPLHF
TRBJ1-4	TRBV19	NA	13	NA	TGTGCTGCCTCCGGATTAAGGAATGAAAAACTGTTTTTT	CAASGLRNEKLFF
TRBJ2-7	TRBV28	NA	14	many	TGTGCCAGCAGTTTATGGACTACCAAATACGAGCAGTACTTC	CASSLWTTKYEQYF
TRBJ2-2	TRBV4-1	TRBD2	15	NA	TGCGCCAGCAAACTAGCGGGAGTAAACACCGGGGAGCTGTTTTTT	CASKLAGVNTGELFF
TRBJ1-1	TRBV11-1	NA	12	NA	TGTGCCAGCATTTCGAAGGGCACTGAAGCTTTCTTT	CASISKGTEAFF
TRBJ1-5	TRBV12-3/TRBV12-4	NA	14	NA	TGTGCCGGCAGTACCAGGGAGAAGAATCAGCCCCAGCATTTT	CAGSTREKNQPQHF
TRBJ2-7	TRBV9	NA	16	NA	TGTGCCAGCAGCGTAGTTTCAGGGCAGGGAGGAGACGAGCAGTACTTC	CASSVVSGQGGDEQYF
TRBJ1-5	TRBV2	NA	16	many	TGTGCCAGCAGACAGTCCGCCGGATCTAGCAATCAGCCCCAGCATTTT	CASRQSAGSSNQPQHF
TRBJ1-5	TRBV18	NA	13	many	TGTGCCAGCTTAGGACAGCTTAATCAGCCCCAGCATTTT	CASLGQLNQPQHF
TRBJ2-7	TRBV28	TRBD1	15	many	TGTGCCAGCAGCTCCACCGGGACAGGGGCCTACGAGCAGTACTTC	CASSSTGTGAYEQYF
TRBJ2-1	TRBV7-9	NA	15	many	TGTGCCAGCAGCTCCCGGGGTCGTCGCTCCAATGAGCAGTTCTTC	CASSSRGRRSNEQFF
TRBJ1-2	TRBV30	NA	13	NA	TGTGCCGGAGGACCCGGTATTAACTATGGCTACACCTTC	CAGGPGINYGYTF
TRBJ2-1	TRBV7-9	TRBD2	20	NA	TGTGCCAGCAGCTTATCGGGACTAGCGGGAGGGCGGAGCTCCTACAATGAGCAGTTCTTC	CASSLSGLAGGRSSYNEQFF
TRBJ2-3	TRBV2	NA	15	NA	TGTGCCAGCAGTGAGTTTCTAGTTAGCACAGATACGCAGTGTTTT	CASSEFLVSTDTQCF
TRBJ1-2	TRBV12-3/TRBV12-4	NA	14	NA	TGTGCCAGCAGTTTCGGGCAGAGCAACTATGGCTACACCTTC	CASSFGQSNYGYTF
TRBJ1-2	TRBV18	TRBD1	14	NA	TGTGCCAGCTCCCGGGACAGGACGAACTATGGCTACACCTTC	CASSRDRTNYGYTF
TRBJ2-5	TRBV25-1	TRBD1	15	NA	TGTGCCAGCAGTGGTCGACAGGGGTATCAGGAGACCCAGTACTTC	CASSGRQGYQETQYF